Listed here are 18 T cell receptor beta chains from one sample, sequenced in a study of T cell repertoires in cytomegalovirus infection. These TCRs are of unknown antigen specificity. TCRdb itself ran the reads through MiXCR, one entry per CDR3 protein. The data show about 68,000 distinct CDR3 sequences, with 20% to 25% seen just once and around 77% held by the top ten. The sample consisted of PBMCs, sequenced either directly or after in vitro stimulation (not recorded which). All receptors come from a human donor in good health (CMV status not recorded). Some clones in this sample may be carry-over from other donors' samples.

Only a few counts were recorded for this clonotype. V and J are TRBV5-6 and TRBJ2-2; D gene ambiguous. The CDR3 sequence is 14 residues long. Deletions cut 2 bases from V and 1 base from J, with 6 bases between. The germline gives CDR1 SGHDT, CDR2 YYEEEE. The DNA for the CDR3 is TGTGCCAGCAGCTTCACAATGAACACCGGGGAGCTGTTTTTT. It yields the protein CASSFTMNTGELFF.

This clonotype appeared a few times. The rearrangement links TRBV4-3 to TRBJ2-1, with 10 bases lining up with TRBD2. Germline CDR1 and CDR2: LGHNA and YSLEER. This CDR3 is built from 16 residues. V shed 0 bases and J 4 bases; nucleotides not matched to a gene: 3. Here the CDR3 reads CASSQDGTSEYNEQFF. DNA of the CDR3: TGCGCCAGCAGCCAAGACGGGACTAGCGAGTACAATGAGCAGTTCTTC.

This clonotype was seen a handful of times. This chain joins TRBV28 and TRBJ1-5; tentative D call: TRBD1 (5 bases). The CDR3 runs 13 residues. V dropped 8 bases and J dropped 9 bases, with 17 bases sitting between them. CDR1 MDHEN and CDR2 SYDVKM come from the germline V gene. The CDR3 loop reads CASVGRTGVPQHF. Here the CDR3 DNA reads TGTGCCAGCGTGGGGCGAACGGGAGTGCCCCAGCATTTT.

This clonotype was seen at least ten times. The chain is built from TRBV11-2 and TRBJ1-2, with 7 bases fitting TRBD1. The junction had 11 bases not matched to a gene; V was cut back by 5 bases and J by 8 bases. The CDR3 contains 14 residues. Germline-derived CDR1 and CDR2 are SGHAT and FQNNGV. For the CDR3, the DNA is TGTGCCAGCAGCCGCACACACAGGGGAACCGGCTACACCTTC. It is translated as CASSRTHRGTGYTF.

The V call is TRBV28, the J call TRBJ1-4; D possibly corresponds to TRBD1 (6 bases). V lost 5 bases, J lost 2 bases, and 12 bases lay in between. Germline V gives CDR1 MDHEN, CDR2 SYDVKM. The CDR3 is made up of 15 amino acids. CDR3 region: CASSPIQGTNEKLFF. The DNA for the CDR3 is TGTGCCAGCAGTCCGATACAGGGTACTAATGAAAAACTGTTTTTT.

This clonotype was counted ten times or more. This sequence joins TRBV7-8 and TRBJ2-1, with a tentative D call TRBD2 (5 bases). Trimming pared 5 bases from V and 2 bases from J, leaving 13 bases between. Germline CDR1 SGHVS, CDR2 FQNEAQ. The CDR3 sequence is 15 residues long. The CDR3 DNA is TGTGCCAGCAGCCCCAGCGGAGCGGCCTACAATGAGCAGTTCTTC. It translates to CASSPSGAAYNEQFF.

V gene TRBV2 combines with J gene TRBJ2-1, with D perhaps TRBD1 or TRBD2 (6 bases each). The DNA end is a closer match to TRBJ2-7, so the J assignment may be wrong. Germline CDR1 SNHLY, CDR2 FYNNEI. The CDR3 is 16 amino acids. CDR3 region: CASSLVGEGGSNEQYF. CDR3 sequence (DNA): TGTGCCAGCAGTCTGGTGGGAGAAGGGGGGAGCAATGAGCAGTACTTC.

This chain links TRBV12-3 or TRBV12-4 with TRBJ1-2; D is perhaps TRBD1 (5 bases). Between the trimmed V and J ends, which lost 7 bases and 2 bases, there was a span of 14 bases. The CDR3 has 14 residues. The CDR3 spells CASTRGAQNYGYTF. The CDR3 DNA reads as TGTGCCAGCACAAGAGGGGCGCAAAACTATGGCTACACCTTC.

The chain couples TRBV7-2 to TRBJ1-5; unclear D gene. The CDR3 contains 12 residues. Germline V gene lookup returns CDR1 SGHTA and CDR2 FQGNSA. Trimming took 6 bases from V and 6 from J, leaving 9 bases between them. The CDR3 here is CASSLLGQPQHF. The CDR3 nucleotides read TGTGCCAGCAGTCTATTGGGTCAGCCCCAGCATTTT.

The rearrangement uses TRBV11-3 and TRBJ2-3; D possibly corresponds to TRBD1 (5 bases). V gave up 0 bases and J gave up 2 bases, with 9 bases separating them. The CDR3 sequence is 15 residues long. Germline V gives CDR1 SGHNT, CDR2 YENEEA. CDR3 in DNA: TGTGCCAGCAGCTTAGAAGGGGCCTCCACAGATACGCAGTATTTT. Its protein product is CASSLEGASTDTQYF.

This clonotype was observed a few times. The rearrangement joins TRBV19 to TRBJ2-6, with a possible D match to TRBD2 (6 bases). V shed 5 bases and J shed 3 bases, with 17 bases lying between them. The germline gives CDR1 LNHDA, CDR2 SQIVND (reference sequence). The CDR3 is made up of 17 amino acids. The CDR3 here is CASSETGGTSGANVLTF. DNA for the CDR3: TGTGCCAGTAGTGAGACCGGGGGTACAAGTGGGGCCAACGTCCTGACTTTC. Full variable domain (outside the CDR3, taken from reference TRBV19 and TRBJ2-6): DGGITQSPKYLFRKEGQNVTLSCEQNLNHDAMYWYRQDPGQGLRLIYYSQIVNDFQKGDIAEGYSVSREKKESFPLTVTSAQKNPTAFYLCASSETGGTSGANVLTFGAGSRLTVL.

The chain combines TRBV5-4 with TRBJ1-1; a possible D gene is TRBD1 (6 bases). Trimming took off 0 bases at V and 1 base at J, with 10 bases between the two ends. CDR3 size: 15 residues. Germline values: CDR1 SGHNT, CDR2 YYREEE (reference sequence). CDR3 sequence reads: CASSLGGGQNTEAFF. The CDR3 nucleotides read TGTGCCAGCAGCTTGGGGGGGGGGCAGAACACTGAAGCTTTCTTT.

This clonotype was counted a few times. This sequence joins TRBV7-9 and TRBJ1-1; D gene ambiguous. Trimming left V 1 base short and J 2 bases short, with 5 bases between. The germline V gene has CDR1 SEHNR and CDR2 FQNEAQ (reference sequence). The length of the CDR3 is 13 residues. This CDR3 reads CASSLVGNTEAFF. DNA for the CDR3: TGTGCCAGCAGCTTAGTGGGCAACACTGAAGCTTTCTTT.

J is TRBJ2-7 and V is TRBV5-6; no clear D gene. This CDR3 spans 11 amino acids. With 4 bases removed from V and 7 bases from J, the gap between germline ends came to 9 bases. In germline, CDR1 is SGHDT, CDR2 YYEEEE. The chain's CDR3 is CASSLSGEQYV. CDR3 in DNA: TGTGCCAGCAGCCTGTCCGGGGAGCAGTACGTC.

This clonotype has just a few counts. The chain uses TRBV10-3 and TRBJ2-1; TRBD2 agrees at 8 bases. Germline V gene lookup returns CDR1 ENHRY and CDR2 SYGVKD. The CDR3 loop spans 16 amino acids. V gave up 5 bases and J gave up 1 base; unmatched junction bases: 7. CDR3: CAISILAGLSYNEQFF. In DNA form, the CDR3 reads TGTGCCATCAGTATTCTAGCGGGTTTGTCCTACAATGAGCAGTTCTTC.

The chain has TRBV12-3 or TRBV12-4 and TRBJ2-1; 12 nucleotides line up with TRBD2. V lost 4 bases and J lost 12; bases outside the gene matches: 7. The length of the CDR3 is 14 residues. The CDR3 DNA is TGTGCCAGCAGTTCCCGACTAGCGGGAGTTCGGCAGTTCTTC. Translated: CASSSRLAGVRQFF.

The chain joins TRBV20-1 to TRBJ1-5, with D tentatively TRBD1 (5 bases). Between the trimmed V and J ends, which lost 5 bases and 3 bases, there was a span of 17 bases. The V gene's germline CDR1 is DFQATT and CDR2 SNEGSKA (reference sequence). The CDR3 spans 15 residues. Here the CDR3 DNA reads TGCAGTGCTTTTATTCCGGGGACTCCCAATCAGCCCCAGCATTTT. This translates into CSAFIPGTPNQPQHF.

The CDR3 loop reads CASSLQEGQPQHF. The CDR3 DNA is TGCGCCAGCAGCTTGCAGGAAGGCCAGCCCCAGCATTTT. The chain is built from TRBV5-1 and TRBJ1-5, with D hard to call. Germline V CDR1 and CDR2: SGHRS, YFSETQ. This CDR3 has 13 residues. The germline V and J ends were trimmed by 1 base and 7 bases, with 9 bases remaining between them.